Listed below are T cell receptor beta chains from one sample, sequenced in a study of CD8 T cells in ankylosing spondylitis. MiXCR was run by TCRdb on the 5' RACE reads, yielding one entry per CDR3 protein. The sample contains roughly 230,000 distinct CDR3 sequences, roughly a tenth of which appear only once. The sequenced sample was blood, either unsorted or a sorted T cell fraction (not recorded which). The origin of the receptors is a male donor with ankylosing spondylitis or in good health (not recorded which). Both conserved end residues are part of each CDR3. D genes are given only for firm matches. A clone size is listed for some rows: how often the clone was seen (once, few, many), or a class if it is expanded.

V gene,CDR3 length,D gene,clone size,J gene,CDR3 protein,CDR3 DNA
TRBV7-9,15,.,few,TRBJ2-1,CASSSAGTFNNEQFF,TGTGCCAGCAGTTCTGCCGGGACCTTTAACAATGAGCAGTTCTTC
TRBV3-1,19,TRBD2,many,TRBJ2-3,CASSQDKSSGSLGTDTQYF,TGTGCCAGCAGCCAAGATAAGTCTAGCGGGAGTCTGGGCACAGATACGCAGTATTTT
TRBV6-2/TRBV6-3,14,TRBD1,many,TRBJ1-5,CASSRTGAGQPQHF,TGTGCCAGCAGTCGGACAGGGGCAGGGCAGCCCCAGCATTTT
TRBV7-9,15,.,.,TRBJ2-1,CASSLTQGRDNEQFF,TGTGCCAGCAGCTTGACGCAGGGGAGAGACAATGAGCAGTTCTTC
TRBV7-2,16,TRBD2,.,TRBJ2-3,CASSSLSSGRTDTQYF,TGTGCCAGCAGCTCCCTATCTAGCGGGAGGACAGATACGCAGTATTTT
TRBV6-2/TRBV6-3,13,TRBD1,.,TRBJ1-2,CASSYPDRDGYTF,TGTGCCAGCAGTTACCCGGACAGGGATGGCTACACCTTC
TRBV7-9,15,TRBD1,.,TRBJ2-7,CASSFGDSLSYEQYF,TGTGCCAGCAGCTTTGGGGACAGCCTCTCCTACGAGCAGTACTTC
TRBV20-1,16,TRBD1,many,TRBJ1-6,CSAGGLRGRRGSPLHF,TGCAGTGCCGGGGGTTTGAGGGGGCGGCGGGGGTCACCCCTCCACTTT
TRBV10-3,11,.,.,TRBJ1-2,CAITDSYGYTF,TGTGCCATCACGGACTCCTATGGCTACACCTTC
TRBV20-1,14,.,many,TRBJ2-2,CSARERHVTGELFF,TGCAGTGCTAGAGAGAGGCACGTCACCGGGGAGCTGTTTTTT
TRBV7-9,13,.,many,TRBJ2-6,CASSVEGANVLTF,TGTGCCAGCAGCGTAGAGGGGGCCAACGTCCTGACTTTC
TRBV5-1,13,.,many,TRBJ2-7,CASTTGTRGEQYF,TGCGCCAGCACCACTGGGACCAGGGGCGAGCAGTACTTC
TRBV11-2,19,.,.,TRBJ2-1,CASSLDGLVGQGSYNEQFF,TGTGCCAGCAGCTTAGACGGACTAGTGGGACAAGGCTCCTACAATGAGCAGTTCTTC
TRBV30,15,.,many,TRBJ2-7,CAWSLGGLHSYEQYF,TGTGCCTGGAGTTTGGGGGGGCTACACTCCTACGAGCAGTACTTC
TRBV20-1,14,.,many,TRBJ2-7,CSARAGGPSGEQYF,TGCAGTGCTAGAGCGGGCGGCCCCTCGGGCGAGCAGTACTTC
TRBV14,15,TRBD1,many,TRBJ2-1,CASSLRTGFDNEQFF,TGTGCCAGCAGCCTGCGGACAGGGTTCGACAATGAGCAGTTCTTC
TRBV20-1,14,.,many,TRBJ2-1,CSARRGGGSNEQFF,TGCAGTGCCCGCAGGGGTGGGGGTTCCAATGAGCAGTTCTTC
TRBV12-3/TRBV12-4,12,.,many,TRBJ2-1,CASSSGRAEQFF,TGTGCCAGCAGCTCCGGACGTGCTGAGCAGTTCTTC
TRBV20-1,14,TRBD2,many,TRBJ2-3,CSAPGLAGTDTQYF,TGCAGTGCGCCGGGACTAGCGGGGACAGATACGCAGTATTTT
TRBV7-8,15,.,many,TRBJ2-7,CASSLAFGGIYEQYF,TGTGCCAGCAGCTTAGCATTCGGGGGCATTTACGAGCAGTACTTC
TRBV12-3/TRBV12-4,15,.,many,TRBJ1-4,CASRPRQAPNEKLFF,TGTGCCAGCAGACCTCGACAGGCCCCAAATGAAAAACTGTTTTTT
TRBV6-5,14,.,many,TRBJ1-2,CASSYKGSKYGYTF,TGTGCCAGCAGTTACAAGGGTTCGAAGTATGGCTACACCTTC
TRBV20-1,14,TRBD2,.,TRBJ2-1,CSASTGGSYNEQFF,TGCAGTGCTAGTACGGGGGGGTCCTACAATGAGCAGTTCTTC
TRBV19,16,.,few,TRBJ1-5,CASSIEGGSGNQPQHF,TGTGCCAGTAGTATAGAAGGGGGATCGGGCAATCAGCCCCAGCATTTT
TRBV7-2,14,.,few,TRBJ2-1,CASSLVRPYNEQFF,TGTGCCAGCAGCTTAGTCCGCCCCTACAATGAGCAGTTCTTC
TRBV13,15,TRBD1,.,TRBJ1-2,CASSLDGDRGYGYTF,TGTGCCAGCAGCTTAGATGGGGACAGGGGCTATGGCTACACCTTC
TRBV5-6,11,.,.,TRBJ1-2,CARRARYGYTF,TGTGCCAGGAGGGCCCGCTATGGCTACACCTTC
TRBV2,17,TRBD1,many,TRBJ1-1,CASRLNSRGLMNTEAFF,TGTGCCAGCAGATTAAATTCCAGGGGGCTGATGAACACTGAAGCTTTCTTT
TRBV7-2,17,TRBD1,many,TRBJ2-3,CASSRPDRGLYTDTQYF,TGTGCCAGCAGCCGCCCGGACAGGGGGTTATACACAGATACGCAGTATTTT
TRBV4-1,15,.,many,TRBJ2-7,CASSQFPDSLYEQYF,TGCGCCAGCAGCCAATTCCCGGACAGCCTGTACGAGCAGTACTTC
TRBV21-1,16,.,.,TRBJ2-1,CASSKVAGSSYNEQFF,TGTGCCAGCAGCAAAGTGGCGGGGAGCTCCTACAATGAGCAGTTCTTC
TRBV10-3,15,TRBD1,many,TRBJ2-1,CAIGLTGSSYNEQFF,TGTGCCATCGGACTGACAGGGAGCTCCTACAATGAGCAGTTCTTC
TRBV4-1,16,.,many,TRBJ2-3,CASSQERDRITDTQYF,TGCGCCAGCAGCCAAGAAAGGGACCGAATCACAGATACGCAGTATTTT
TRBV12-3/TRBV12-4,14,.,many,TRBJ1-5,CASRPGQGNQPQHF,TGTGCCAGCAGACCTGGCCAGGGGAATCAGCCCCAGCATTTT
TRBV30,13,TRBD2,many,TRBJ2-7,CAWSVAGSYEQYF,TGTGCCTGGAGTGTAGCGGGGTCCTACGAGCAGTACTTC
TRBV12-3/TRBV12-4,12,.,many,TRBJ2-1,CASRSTSNEQFF,TGTGCCAGCAGGTCGACTAGTAATGAGCAGTTCTTC
TRBV5-1,15,.,many,TRBJ2-3,CASSFEGSSTDTQYF,TGCGCCAGCAGCTTCGAGGGGTCTAGCACAGATACGCAGTATTTT
TRBV27,14,.,many,TRBJ2-4,CASSQPSSKNIQYF,TGTGCCAGCAGTCAGCCCAGTTCCAAAAACATTCAGTACTTC
TRBV5-1,16,.,many,TRBJ2-1,CASSLDTGSSYNEQFF,TGCGCCAGCAGCTTGGATACCGGGAGCTCCTACAATGAGCAGTTCTTC
TRBV4-1,19,TRBD2,many,TRBJ2-3,CASSQIPWTSGTSTDTQYF,TGCGCCAGCAGCCAGATTCCCTGGACTAGCGGGACTAGCACAGATACGCAGTATTTT
TRBV3-1,16,.,many,TRBJ1-2,CASSHRREGGFYGYTF,TGTGCCAGCAGCCACCGTCGAGAAGGGGGTTTCTATGGCTACACCTTC
TRBV7-2,14,TRBD2,many,TRBJ2-1,CASRRGGLNNEQFF,TGTGCCAGCAGGCGCGGGGGGCTGAACAATGAGCAGTTCTTC
TRBV10-3,13,.,many,TRBJ2-5,CAISESIGETQYF,TGTGCCATCAGTGAGTCGATAGGTGAGACCCAGTACTTC
TRBV20-1,13,.,many,TRBJ1-2,CSAPYTVFVVNTF,TGCAGTGCGCCCTATACAGTATTCGTAGTCAACACCTTC
TRBV25-1,15,TRBD1,many,TRBJ2-5,CASTQVGTGLETQYF,TGTGCCAGCACCCAAGTCGGGACAGGGTTAGAGACCCAGTACTTC
TRBV12-3/TRBV12-4,15,.,many,TRBJ2-1,CASSLLLASYNEQFF,TGTGCCAGCAGTTTACTGCTAGCTTCCTACAATGAGCAGTTCTTC
TRBV19,16,TRBD2,.,TRBJ2-1,CASSTPGTSRNNEQFF,TGTGCCAGTAGTACTCCCGGGACTAGCAGAAACAATGAGCAGTTCTTC
TRBV6-4,12,.,few,TRBJ2-3,CASSADGLTQYF,TGTGCCAGCAGTGCTGACGGCTTAACGCAGTATTTT
TRBV10-3,11,.,few,TRBJ1-5,CVIGEYQPQHF,TGTGTCATCGGGGAGTATCAGCCCCAGCATTTT
TRBV5-1,14,TRBD1,many,TRBJ1-5,CASSKGGGNQPQHF,TGCGCCTCTAGCAAAGGGGGCGGCAATCAGCCCCAGCATTTT
TRBV20-1,16,TRBD2,once,TRBJ2-3,CSVGGGGAASTDTQYF,TGCAGTGTCGGCGGCGGGGGGGCCGCAAGCACAGATACGCAGTATTTT
TRBV20-1,16,TRBD2,many,TRBJ2-3,CSARSRTSGSTDTQYF,TGCAGTGCTAGATCCCGGACTAGCGGGAGCACAGATACGCAGTATTTT
TRBV12-3/TRBV12-4,16,.,.,TRBJ2-7,CASSTLGGFSSYEQYF,TGTGCCAGCAGCACGCTGGGGGGCTTCAGCTCCTACGAGCAGTACTTC
TRBV6-5,15,TRBD1,many,TRBJ1-1,CASSYTDRVWTEAFF,TGTGCCAGCAGTTACACTGACAGGGTTTGGACTGAAGCTTTCTTT
TRBV6-1,13,TRBD1,many,TRBJ2-7,CASNDRVGYEQYF,TGTGCCAGCAACGACAGGGTCGGCTACGAGCAGTACTTC